These 9 T cell receptor beta chains came from one sample sequenced in a study of cytomegalovirus exposure and HLA in healthy donors. PCR involved 60 Vbeta and 13 Jbeta primers. Here immunoSEQ multiplex PCR was the method, and the copy in TCRdb shows in-frame clones only, minus some. The sample holds 190,000 or so clones, 80% seen once. Sequenced input: PBMCs. The receptor source for this set is a boy between 5 and 17 years old in good health and CMV-seronegative.

V gene TRBV7-2 combines with J gene TRBJ1-1; D may be TRBD1 (5 bases). With 4 bases removed from V and 3 bases from J, the gap between germline ends came to 18 bases. Germline CDR1 reads SGHTA; CDR2 reads FQGNSA. The CDR3 loop spans 16 amino acids. CDR3 in amino acids: CASSSIFRLRDTEAFF. CDR3 bases: TGTGCCAGCAGCTCTATTTTTAGGCTCAGGGACACTGAAGCTTTCTTT.

The chain uses TRBV29-1 and TRBJ1-2; D is ambiguous. The V gene lost 0 bases and the J gene lost 4 bases, with 6 bases spanning the gap. CDR1 and CDR2 (germline): SQVTM, ANQGSEA. The CDR3 contains 12 residues. CDR3 region: CSVEDEVYGYTF. DNA of the CDR3: TGCAGCGTTGAAGATGAGGTCTATGGCTACACCTTC.

This sequence joins TRBV9 and TRBJ2-3, with a tentative D call TRBD2 (5 bases). This CDR3 contains 17 residues. Trimming shortened V by 0 bases and J by 2 bases, and 16 bases separated the two germline ends. Germline V CDR1 and CDR2: SGDLS, YYNGEE. CDR3 nucleotides: TGTGCCAGCAGCGTAGCTTTCGACTACCTCCCCACAGATACGCAGTATTTT. This gives the protein CASSVAFDYLPTDTQYF.

This clone was seen once. V and J are TRBV19 and TRBJ2-2; D gene ambiguous. Trimming removed 3 bases at V and 1 base at J, with 9 bases between. The CDR3 length is 15 residues. Germline V gives CDR1 LNHDA, CDR2 SQIVND (reference sequence). The CDR3 coding sequence is TGTGCCAGTAGTATGGCAGGCCTGAACACCGGGGAGCTGTTTTTT. Protein product: CASSMAGLNTGELFF.

V is TRBV6-1 and J is TRBJ1-6; 8 bases align to TRBD1. Germline trimming cut 4 bases from V and 5 bases from J; bases unmatched to any gene: 4. This CDR3 is 15 amino acids long. Per germline, CDR1 MNHNS and CDR2 SASEGT. As DNA, the CDR3 is TGTGCCAGCAGTGTACAGACAGGGGATAATTCACCCCTCCACTTT. It codes for CASSVQTGDNSPLHF.

Here the CDR3 reads CASSQSGNNGYTF. CDR3 bases: TGCGCCAGCAGCCAATCAGGGAACAATGGCTACACCTTC. V usage is TRBV4-3 and J usage is TRBJ1-2; a weak D match, TRBD1 (5 bases). The germline V gene encodes CDR1 LGHNA and CDR2 YSLEER. Trimming took 2 bases from V and 6 from J, leaving 10 bases between them. This CDR3 is built from 13 residues.

This chain joins TRBV5-1 and TRBJ1-2; D call uncertain. The CDR3 sequence is 17 residues long. The germline gives CDR1 SGHRS, CDR2 YFSETQ. Trimming pared 0 bases from V and 4 bases from J, leaving 19 bases between. Here the CDR3 reads CASSLAERVLNGYGYTF. CDR3 sequence (DNA): TGCGCCAGCAGCTTGGCCGAGAGGGTTTTAAATGGCTATGGCTACACCTTC.

This clone has just a few counts. V gene TRBV30 combines with J gene TRBJ1-2, with D tentatively TRBD1 (6 bases). V lost 4 bases, J lost 0 bases, and 9 bases lay in between. The CDR3 consists of 13 residues. Germline CDR1 and CDR2: GTSNPN and SVGIG (reference sequence). CDR3 DNA: TGTGCCTGGACGACAGGACCTAACTATGGCTACACCTTC. Translating gives CAWTTGPNYGYTF. Full variable domain (remainder filled in from reference TRBV30 and TRBJ1-2): SQTIHQWPATLVQPVGSPLSLECTVEGTSNPNLYWYRQAAGRGLQLLFYSVGIGQISSEVPQNLSASRPQDRQFILSSKKLLLSDSGFYLCAWTTGPNYGYTFGSGTRLTVV.

This clone appeared a single time. The chain is built from TRBV9 and TRBJ1-1; D unclear. Germline V lookup: CDR1 SGDLS, CDR2 YYNGEE. This CDR3 contains 16 residues. With 3 bases removed from V and 0 bases from J, the gap between germline ends came to 15 bases. The CDR3 DNA is TGTGCCAGCAGCGGAGGCAAGGATCTAATGAACACTGAAGCTTTCTTT. Translating it yields CASSGGKDLMNTEAFF.